The entry that follows covers one T cell receptor (beta chain) sequence. Its antigen is currently unknown. The sample is drawn from a study of T cell repertoires in cytomegalovirus infection. TCRdb re-called the reads with MiXCR, one entry per CDR3 protein. The sample lists about 740,000 distinct CDR3 sequences, 33% occurring once. Overall study results and limits: Cumulative frequency of public TCR beta families picked out carriers of CMV plus the relevant HLA.

V lost 8 bases to trimming and J lost 8 bases; unmatched junction nucleotides: 11. This CDR3 has 15 residues. Germline V lookup: CDR1 SGHVS, CDR2 FNYEAQ. This sequence joins TRBV7-6 and TRBJ2-1; 11 bases match TRBD2. The sequenced sample was cultured PBMCs, obtained from culture after CMV antigen stimulation. The TCR originated in a human donor in good health (CMV status not recorded). Some clones in this sample may be carry-over from other donors' samples. The CDR3 reads CASSGSSGGAYEQFF. CDR3 nucleotide sequence: TGTGCCAGCTCTGGAAGTAGCGGGGGGGCCTATGAGCAGTTCTTC.